This passage covers 15 T cell receptor beta chains from one sample sequenced in a study of OX40 agonist ivuxolimab in advanced cancers. TCRdb's copy holds only in-frame clones and misses some; the assay was immunoSEQ multiplex PCR. The table includes about 68,000 clones, 65% to 90% detected once. The sample in question was CD4+ or CD8+ T cells sorted from blood, obtained in a trial of the OX40 agonist ivuxolimab. The receptors stem from an adult with an advanced solid tumor such as melanoma, head and neck, liver or kidney cancer.

CDR3 DNA sequence: TGTGCCAGTAGTATAGACAACAGCCTCCACACTGAAGCTTTCTTT. It yields the protein CASSIDNSLHTEAFF. V usage is TRBV19 and J usage is TRBJ1-1; no clear D. Germline-derived CDR1 and CDR2 are LNHDA and SQIVND (reference sequence). The V and J ends lost 0 bases and 3 bases respectively, with 11 bases between them. This CDR3 is 15 amino acids long.

V is TRBV10-3 and J is TRBJ2-2, with 7 bases identical to TRBD2. Per the germline V gene, CDR1 is ENHRY and CDR2 is SYGVKD. CDR3 length equals 15 residues. Trimming at V came to 2 bases and at J to 6 bases, leaving 6 bases not matched to a gene. The CDR3 is CAISERGRGAGELFF. The CDR3 DNA sequence: TGTGCCATCAGTGAGCGCGGGAGAGGTGCCGGGGAGCTGTTTTTT.

This chain links TRBV4-2 with TRBJ2-2, with 7 bases lining up with TRBD2. The CDR3 contains 16 residues. Germline values: CDR1 LGHNA, CDR2 YNFKEQ. With V trimmed by 1 base and J by 6 bases, 8 bases remained unmatched. The CDR3 sequence is CASSQVAGEAAGELFF. CDR3 sequence (DNA): TGTGCCAGCAGCCAAGTTGCGGGAGAGGCGGCCGGGGAGCTGTTTTTT.

This clone was detected a few times. This chain uses TRBV30 with TRBJ2-7; 11 bases map to TRBD1. V lost 2 bases, J lost 9 bases, and 9 bases stayed unmatched. The CDR3 sequence is 14 residues long. CDR1 and CDR2 (germline): GTSNPN, SVGIG (reference sequence). The CDR3 DNA reads as TGTGCCTGGAGTCGGACAGGGGGCGGGTTTGGGCAGTACTTC. This sequence encodes CAWSRTGGGFGQYF.

This clone turned up a few times. The chain employs TRBV6-5 and TRBJ2-7; no reliable D call. The V end was cut by 10 bases, the J end by 0 bases, with 10 bases between. From germline, CDR1 is MNHEY and CDR2 SVGAGI. The CDR3 consists of 12 residues. CDR3 nucleotides: TGTGCCACCCAGACCGACTCCTACGAGCAGTACTTC. Its protein product is CATQTDSYEQYF.

The V gene is TRBV5-4, the J gene TRBJ2-1; TRBD2 agrees at 10 bases. Germline values: CDR1 SGHNT, CDR2 YYREEE (reference sequence). This CDR3 has 15 residues. The V gene end was trimmed by 6 bases and the J gene end by 4 bases; junction bases not matched to a gene: 7. The CDR3, as DNA: TGTGCCAGCAATCTAGCGGGAGCTCTATACAATGAGCAGTTCTTC. This codes for CASNLAGALYNEQFF.

The chain is built from TRBV27 and TRBJ1-2; TRBD1 agrees at 10 bases. The CDR3 covers 14 residues. J was trimmed by 4 bases and V by 5 bases; bases with no gene match: 4. CDR1 and CDR2 (germline): MNHEY, SMNVEV (reference sequence). CDR3 protein: CASSGDRGFYGYTF. CDR3 nucleotides: TGTGCCAGCAGTGGGGACAGGGGATTCTATGGCTACACCTTC.

This chain uses TRBV20-1 with TRBJ2-5; D gene uncertain. The J call may be incorrect, as the DNA end agrees better with TRBJ2-7. CDR3 length: 11 amino acids. CDR1 is DFQATT, CDR2 SNEGSKA, per germline (reference sequence). The CDR3 DNA sequence: TGCAGTGCTCCTTTCTCCTACGAGCAGTACTTC. This translates into CSAPFSYEQYF.

The chain joins TRBV18 to TRBJ2-2, with 7 bases matching TRBD2. The germline gives CDR1 KGHSH, CDR2 LQKENI. The V gene end was trimmed by 2 bases and the J gene end by 2 bases; junction bases not matched to a gene: 5. The CDR3 has 16 residues. This CDR3 is CASSPGLADNTGELFF. In DNA, the CDR3 is TGTGCCAGCTCACCAGGCCTAGCGGATAACACCGGGGAGCTGTTTTTT.

V and J are TRBV7-2 and TRBJ2-2; 7 bases line up with TRBD1. Germline V lookup: CDR1 SGHTA, CDR2 FQGNSA. The CDR3 contains 15 residues. Trimming removed 1 base from V and 2 bases from J; junction bases left unmatched: 1. In DNA, the CDR3 is TGTGCCAGCAGCTTAGGACAGGGTAACACCGGGGAGCTGTTTTTT. Its protein product is CASSLGQGNTGELFF.

The chain carries TRBV5-1 and TRBJ2-2, with D perhaps matching TRBD1 or TRBD2 (5 bases each). Trimming left V 3 bases short and J 2 bases short, with 11 bases between. Germline V CDR1 and CDR2: SGHRS, YFSETQ. The CDR3 extends over 15 amino acids. The CDR3 sequence: CASSYGTVNTGELFF. The CDR3 DNA reads as TGCGCCAGCAGCTATGGGACCGTTAACACCGGGGAGCTGTTTTTT.

V is TRBV2 and J is TRBJ1-4; unclear D gene. Germline V gene sequence: CDR1 SNHLY, CDR2 FYNNEI. The CDR3 length is 11 residues. V lost 5 bases and J lost 5, with 3 bases in between. The CDR3, as DNA: TGTGCCAGCAGTCCAAATGAAAAACTGTTTTTT. Translation: CASSPNEKLFF.

The chain joins TRBV5-4 to TRBJ2-5, with D hard to call. CDR1 and CDR2 (germline): SGHNT, YYREEE (reference sequence). The CDR3 runs 14 residues. V shed 0 bases and J shed 4 bases, with 10 bases lying between them. CDR3 loop: CASSLVLSRETQYF. In nucleotides, the CDR3 is TGTGCCAGCAGCTTGGTCCTTTCAAGAGAGACCCAGTACTTC.

This sequence joins TRBV27 and TRBJ2-7; 11 bases line up with TRBD1. This CDR3 has 16 amino acids. Germline CDR1 and CDR2: MNHEY and SMNVEV (reference sequence). V dropped 5 bases and J dropped 0; count of bases not matched to a gene: 6. The CDR3 region has the DNA TGTGCCAGCAGTCGCGCAGGGACAGGGGGCTCCTACGAGCAGTACTTC. It is translated as CASSRAGTGGSYEQYF.

This chain uses TRBV19 with TRBJ2-3, with a weak D call TRBD1 (6 bases). Germline CDR1 reads LNHDA; CDR2 reads SQIVND (reference sequence). V was cut by 7 bases and J by 1 base, with 6 bases left in between. The length of the CDR3 is 12 residues. The CDR3 is CASTGGTDTQYF. DNA for the CDR3: TGTGCCAGTACAGGGGGCACAGATACGCAGTATTTT.